This T cell receptor (beta chain) emerged from a study of radiotherapy plus CTLA-4 blockade in lung cancer. Overall study: With 25% to 35% of patients having disease control, objective responses were seen in approximately 17%. Study-wide findings and caveats: How blood T cell clones changed early, along with interferon-beta, reportedly forecast response best.

Sequenced by immunoSEQ multiplex PCR; TCRdb stores in-frame clones only, minus some. The sample comprises about 85,000 clones, 70% to 90% of which are singletons, and 2% to 2.5% rests with the top ten. Worth noting for this clone: Its antigen remains unknown.

The CDR3 covers 19 residues. Germline CDR1 is LNHDA and CDR2 is SQIVND (reference sequence). V lost 1 base and J lost 0; bases outside the gene matches: 8. Ipilimumab-mediated CTLA-4 blockade plus focal radiation was given to patients having chemo-refractory metastatic non-small-cell lung cancer. The sequence was collected from a human donor with non-small cell lung cancer who had a partial response to radiotherapy plus ipilimumab. The V call is TRBV19, the J call TRBJ2-6; 8 nucleotides match TRBD1. Sample: peripheral blood, taken from a patient treated with radiotherapy plus ipilimumab. In DNA form, the CDR3 reads TGTGCCAGTAGTATAGGTTCCGGGACAGGAAGCTCTGGGGCCAACGTCCTGACTTTC. Its protein is CASSIGSGTGSSGANVLTF.